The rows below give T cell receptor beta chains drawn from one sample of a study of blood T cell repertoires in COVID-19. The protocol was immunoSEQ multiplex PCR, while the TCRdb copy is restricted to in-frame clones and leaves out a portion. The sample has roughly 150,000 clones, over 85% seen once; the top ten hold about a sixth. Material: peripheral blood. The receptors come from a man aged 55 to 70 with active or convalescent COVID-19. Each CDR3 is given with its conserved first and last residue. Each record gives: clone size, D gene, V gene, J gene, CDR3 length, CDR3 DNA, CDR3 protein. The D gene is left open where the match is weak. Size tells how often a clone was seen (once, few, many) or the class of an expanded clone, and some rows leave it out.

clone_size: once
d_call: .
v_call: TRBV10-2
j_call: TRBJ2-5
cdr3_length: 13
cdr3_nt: TGCGCCAGCATGTTCGGGGGGCGGGAGACCCAGTACTTC
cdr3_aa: CASMFGGRETQYF

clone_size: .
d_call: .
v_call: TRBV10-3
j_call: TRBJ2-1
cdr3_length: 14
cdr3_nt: TGTGCCATCAGTGTGGACAGCTCCTACAATGAGCAGTTCTTC
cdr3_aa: CAISVDSSYNEQFF

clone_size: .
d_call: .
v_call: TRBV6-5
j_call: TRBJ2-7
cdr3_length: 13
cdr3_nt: TGTGCCAGCAGGACTTCACAGGGTAACGAGCAGTACTTC
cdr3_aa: CASRTSQGNEQYF

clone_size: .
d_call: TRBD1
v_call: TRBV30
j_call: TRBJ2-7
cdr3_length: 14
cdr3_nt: TGTGCCTGGAGTGTTCGCCAGGGGGCTTTCGAGCAGTACTTC
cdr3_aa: CAWSVRQGAFEQYF

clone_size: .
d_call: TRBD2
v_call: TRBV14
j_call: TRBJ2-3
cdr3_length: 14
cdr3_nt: TGTGCCAGCAGCCAAGCGGGAGGTGCCGATACGCAGTATTTT
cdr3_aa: CASSQAGGADTQYF

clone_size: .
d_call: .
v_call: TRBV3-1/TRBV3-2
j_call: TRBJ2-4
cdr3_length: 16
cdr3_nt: TGTGCCAGCAGCCAAGAAGGAGAGGTGGGCAAAAACATTCAGTACTTC
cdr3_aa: CASSQEGEVGKNIQYF

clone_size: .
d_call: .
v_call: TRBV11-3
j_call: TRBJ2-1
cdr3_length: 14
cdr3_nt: TGTGCCAGCAGCTTCGGCCCCTCGAGGGATGAGCAGTTCTTC
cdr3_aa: CASSFGPSRDEQFF

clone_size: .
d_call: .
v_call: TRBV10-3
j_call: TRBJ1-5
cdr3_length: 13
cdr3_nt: TGTGCCATCAGTGACTCTAGCAATCAGCCCCAGCATTTT
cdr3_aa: CAISDSSNQPQHF

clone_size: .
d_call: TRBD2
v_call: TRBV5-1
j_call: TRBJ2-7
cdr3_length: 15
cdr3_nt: TGCGCCAGCAGCTTGGGGAGCGGGAAGCCCTACGAGCAGTACTTC
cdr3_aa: CASSLGSGKPYEQYF

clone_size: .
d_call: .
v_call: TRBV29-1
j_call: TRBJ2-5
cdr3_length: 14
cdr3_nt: TGCAGCGTTAAGGACACGGGCCGTCAAGAGACCCAGTACTTC
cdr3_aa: CSVKDTGRQETQYF

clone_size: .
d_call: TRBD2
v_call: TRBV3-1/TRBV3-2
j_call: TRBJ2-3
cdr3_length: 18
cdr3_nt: TGTGCCAGCAGCCAAGGGATACTAGCGGGAGGGATCACAGATACGCAGTATTTT
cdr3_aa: CASSQGILAGGITDTQYF

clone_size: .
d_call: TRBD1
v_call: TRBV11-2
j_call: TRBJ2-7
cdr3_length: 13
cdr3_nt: TGTGCCAGCAGCTCACAGACAGGGAACGAGCAGTACTTC
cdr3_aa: CASSSQTGNEQYF

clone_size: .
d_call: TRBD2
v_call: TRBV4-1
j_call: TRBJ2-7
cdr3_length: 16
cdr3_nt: TGCGCCAGCAGCCGCCCGAGCGGGGTAAGCTCCTACGAGCAGTACTTC
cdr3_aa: CASSRPSGVSSYEQYF

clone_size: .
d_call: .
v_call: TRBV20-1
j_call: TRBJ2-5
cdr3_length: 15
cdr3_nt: TGCAGTGCTAGTCGGGGAACGAACACGAAAGAGACCCAGTACTTC
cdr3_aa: CSASRGTNTKETQYF

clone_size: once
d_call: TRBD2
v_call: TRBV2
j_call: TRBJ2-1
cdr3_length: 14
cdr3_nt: TGTGCCATTGATGGAACTAGCGGGCGCGGGGGGCAGTTCTTC
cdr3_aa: CAIDGTSGRGGQFF

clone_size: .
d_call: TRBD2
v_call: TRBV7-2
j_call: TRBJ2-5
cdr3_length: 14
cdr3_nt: TGTGCCAGCAGCTTCCTAGCGGCCCAAGAGACCCAGTACTTC
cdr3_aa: CASSFLAAQETQYF

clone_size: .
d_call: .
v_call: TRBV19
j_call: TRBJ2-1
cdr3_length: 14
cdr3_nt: TGTGCCAGTAGTAGTCCAGCGGCCTACAATGAGCAGTTCTTC
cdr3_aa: CASSSPAAYNEQFF

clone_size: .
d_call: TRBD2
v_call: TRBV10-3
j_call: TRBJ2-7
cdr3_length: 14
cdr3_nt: TGTGCCATCAGCCAACTAGCGGGAGAGGACGAGCAGTACTTC
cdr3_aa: CAISQLAGEDEQYF

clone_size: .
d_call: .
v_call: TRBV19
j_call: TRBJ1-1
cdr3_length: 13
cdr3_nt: TGTGCCAGTAGTATAGACAGGGCAGCTGAAGCTTTCTTT
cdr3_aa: CASSIDRAAEAFF

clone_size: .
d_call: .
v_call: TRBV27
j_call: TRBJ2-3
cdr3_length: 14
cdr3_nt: TGTGCCAGCAGTTTTGGGGGGAGCACAGATACGCAGTATTTT
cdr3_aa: CASSFGGSTDTQYF

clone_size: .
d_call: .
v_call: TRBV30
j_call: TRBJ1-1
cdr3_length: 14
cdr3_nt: TGTGCCTGGAGTTCAGGGGAACCGAACACTGAAGCTTTCTTT
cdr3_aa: CAWSSGEPNTEAFF

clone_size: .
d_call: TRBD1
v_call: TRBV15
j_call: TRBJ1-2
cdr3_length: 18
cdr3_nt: TGTGCCACCAGCAGAGATGGACAGGGGGCCGATTACCCCTATGGCTACACCTTC
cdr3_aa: CATSRDGQGADYPYGYTF

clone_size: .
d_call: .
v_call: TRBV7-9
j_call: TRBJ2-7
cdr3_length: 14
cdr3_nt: TGTGCCAGCAGTTCCCGGGGGTTGTTGCACGAGCAGTACTTC
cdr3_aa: CASSSRGLLHEQYF

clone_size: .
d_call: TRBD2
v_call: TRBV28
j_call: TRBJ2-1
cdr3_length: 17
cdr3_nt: TGTGCCAGCAGTTTGGGTACTAGGCGGCTAGCGGGGTGGGTGCAGTTCTTC
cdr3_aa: CASSLGTRRLAGWVQFF

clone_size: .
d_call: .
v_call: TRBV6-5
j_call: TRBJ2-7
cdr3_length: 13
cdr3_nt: TGTGCCAGCAGTTACACGCAGGGCTACGAGCAGTACTTC
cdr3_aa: CASSYTQGYEQYF

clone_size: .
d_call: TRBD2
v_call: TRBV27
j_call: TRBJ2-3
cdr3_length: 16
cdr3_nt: TGTGCCAGCAGTTTTAATAGCGGGGGGGCCGCTCATACGCAGTATTTT
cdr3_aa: CASSFNSGGAAHTQYF

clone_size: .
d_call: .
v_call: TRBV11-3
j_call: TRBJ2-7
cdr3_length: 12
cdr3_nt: TGTGCCAGCGGGCACGAGGGTTACGAGCAGTACTTC
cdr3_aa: CASGHEGYEQYF

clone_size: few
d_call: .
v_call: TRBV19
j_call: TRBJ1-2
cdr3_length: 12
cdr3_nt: TGTGCCAGTAGTATAGCAGGGAATGGCTACACCTTC
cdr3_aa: CASSIAGNGYTF

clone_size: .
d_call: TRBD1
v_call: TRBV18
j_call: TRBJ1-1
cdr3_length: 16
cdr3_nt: TGTGCCAGCGCTAGTACAGGGGTACAGCGGAACACTGAAGCTTTCTTT
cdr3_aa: CASASTGVQRNTEAFF

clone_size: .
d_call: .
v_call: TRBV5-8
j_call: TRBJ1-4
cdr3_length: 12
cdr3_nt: TGTGCCAGCAGCTTACGGGGGAGCGGGCTGCATTTT
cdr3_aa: CASSLRGSGLHF

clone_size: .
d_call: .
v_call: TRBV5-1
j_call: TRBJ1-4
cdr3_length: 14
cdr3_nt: TGCGCCAGCAGCACTGACAGCCGTAATGAAAAACTGTTTTTT
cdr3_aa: CASSTDSRNEKLFF

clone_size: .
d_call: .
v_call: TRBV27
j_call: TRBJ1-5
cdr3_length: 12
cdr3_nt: TGTGCCAGCAGCCGGGAACAGGGACCCCAGCATTTT
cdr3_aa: CASSREQGPQHF

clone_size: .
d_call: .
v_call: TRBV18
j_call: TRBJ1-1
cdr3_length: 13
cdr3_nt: TGTGCCAGCTCACCGGCAGGGCGGACTGAAGCTTTCTTT
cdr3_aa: CASSPAGRTEAFF